This T cell receptor beta chain was recorded in a study of T-cell memory formation after mild COVID-19. TCRdb re-analysed the 5' RACE reads in MiXCR, keeping a single row per CDR3 protein. The sample holds around 300,000 distinct CDR3 sequences, approximately 19% seen once. In its sample, this clonotype was seen a few times. This CDR3 comprises 10 residues. The V end lost 7 bases, the J end lost 7 bases, and 7 bases lay between the germline ends. Per the germline V gene, CDR1 is MNHEY and CDR2 is SMNVEV (reference sequence). This chain links TRBV27 with TRBJ1-1; D is unclear. Sequences were obtained from PBMCs or a T cell subset sorted from them (not recorded which). This sequence was found in a man aged 18 to 30 who had mild COVID-19 (a few samples of this study predate the infection). Cell type and time point are not known. For the CDR3, the DNA is TGTGCCAGCACTTACAGTGAAGCTTTCTTT. Its protein product is CASTYSEAFF.